The rows below give T cell receptor beta chains drawn from one sample of a study of T cells in Graves' hyperthyroidism and ophthalmopathy. TCRdb fed the multiplex PCR reads into MiXCR, producing one record per CDR3 protein. The sample shows about 290,000 distinct CDR3 sequences, 15% of them seen only once. Source material: blood. These receptors were collected from a woman aged 50 to 60 with Graves' hyperthyroidism that later progressed to Graves' ophthalmopathy. Both conserved end residues are part of each CDR3. A D gene is named only where the DNA matches it firmly. Rows may omit the clone size; those that give it use once, few, many or a size class.

J gene	V gene	D gene	clone size	CDR3 DNA	CDR3 protein
TRBJ2-2	TRBV7-3	NA	many	TGTGCCAGCAGCCGGGGCAGGGACAACACCGGGGAGCTGTTTTTT	CASSRGRDNTGELFF
TRBJ1-1	TRBV9	TRBD1	few	TGTGCCAGCAGCGTAGGCACAGGGGGCGTAGGTGCTGAAGCTTTCTTT	CASSVGTGGVGAEAFF
TRBJ2-1	TRBV11-2	NA	many	TGTGCCAGCAGCTTTCGGGAGCAGTTCTTC	CASSFREQFF
TRBJ1-4	TRBV19	TRBD1	NA	TGTGCCACCGGACAGGGGGCGCGTAGCGAAAAACTGTTTTTT	CATGQGARSEKLFF
TRBJ2-3	TRBV3-1	NA	NA	TGTGCCAGCAGCCAAGATCGGGGGGCGGGAGAGGATACGCAGTATTTT	CASSQDRGAGEDTQYF
TRBJ1-5	TRBV28	NA	many	TGTGCCAGCAGTTTAGGAGGGGAGGACCAGCCCCAGCATTTT	CASSLGGEDQPQHF
TRBJ2-7	TRBV18	NA	many	TGTGCCAGCTCACCAACACAGGGGACTTACGAGCAGTACTTC	CASSPTQGTYEQYF
TRBJ2-3	TRBV3-1	NA	many	TGTGCCAGCAGCTCCCCCGGGGGTTGGATGGCAGGCACAGTCTTTTCAGATACGCAGTATTTT	CASSSPGGWMAGTVFSDTQYF
TRBJ1-6	TRBV4-1	TRBD1	few	TGCGCCAGCAGCCAGACGGACAGGGTAAATTCACCCCTCCACTTT	CASSQTDRVNSPLHF
TRBJ1-1	TRBV5-1	NA	many	TGCGCCAGCAGCTTGGGAGGGTTTGGTGAAGCTTTCTTT	CASSLGGFGEAFF
TRBJ2-1	TRBV4-1	TRBD2	NA	TGCGCCAGCAGCCATCAAGGGACTAGCGGGAGGCTCTCCTACAATGAGCAGTTCTTC	CASSHQGTSGRLSYNEQFF
TRBJ1-5	TRBV30	NA	few	TGTGCCTGGAGTCTAGGATCGGGTCAGCCCCAGCATTTT	CAWSLGSGQPQHF
TRBJ2-6	TRBV5-1	NA	many	TGCGCCAGCAGCTTTGAGGGTTACTCTGGGGCCAACGTCCTGACTTTC	CASSFEGYSGANVLTF
TRBJ2-2	TRBV10-3	NA	NA	TGTGCCACCCAGGGACTCCAAGGAACCGGGGAGCTGTTTTTT	CATQGLQGTGELFF
TRBJ1-1	TRBV20-1	NA	many	TGCAGTGCCACGGCTACTAGTCGGACTGAAGCTTTCTTT	CSATATSRTEAFF
TRBJ1-6	TRBV6-2/TRBV6-3	NA	few	TGTGCCAGCGGTCGAGGTGCTGGTCCCAAGTCGTACTCACCCCTCCACTTT	CASGRGAGPKSYSPLHF
TRBJ1-2	TRBV12-3/TRBV12-4	NA	many	TGTGCCAGCAGTATTCCTGGATATGGCTACACCTTC	CASSIPGYGYTF
TRBJ2-2	TRBV19	NA	NA	TGTGCCAGTAGTATTACGGTCGCGAACACCGGGGAGCTGTTTTTT	CASSITVANTGELFF
TRBJ2-7	TRBV2	NA	NA	TGTGCCAGCAAGATGGGGACCTCGACCTACGAGCAGTACTTC	CASKMGTSTYEQYF
TRBJ2-1	TRBV6-2/TRBV6-3	TRBD1	NA	TGTGCCAGCAGTTTTGGACAGGGGGCGGGGAATGAGCAGTTCTTC	CASSFGQGAGNEQFF
TRBJ2-7	TRBV28	NA	many	TGTGCCAGCAGTACCACAGGGATGGGCTACGAGCAGTACTTC	CASSTTGMGYEQYF
TRBJ2-6	TRBV12-3/TRBV12-4	NA	NA	TGTGCCAGCAAGGCCTCATGGGCCAACGTCCTGACTTTC	CASKASWANVLTF